The next 8 T cell receptor beta chains were all read from a single sample in a study of neurological immune-mediated disorders. TCRdb processed the 5' RACE reads anew with MiXCR; each CDR3 protein has one entry. Of about 43,000 distinct CDR3 sequences detected, 9.5% to 15% appear once; the ten largest clones hold roughly 1.3%. The sequenced sample consisted of PBMCs. All receptors derive from a female donor in good health.

In this sample, this clonotype turned up many times. The V and J genes are TRBV10-3 and TRBJ1-1; D is possibly TRBD1 (6 bases). Germline CDR1 is ENHRY and CDR2 is SYGVKD. This CDR3 is 13 amino acids long. Trimming stripped 6 bases from V and 2 bases from J, with 10 bases between. CDR3: CAIRKDSNTEAFF. DNA of the CDR3: TGTGCCATCAGGAAGGACAGCAACACTGAAGCTTTCTTT.

This clonotype has at least ten counts. V gene TRBV6-5 combines with J gene TRBJ1-1; TRBD1 matches at 7 bases. CDR1 and CDR2 (germline): MNHEY, SVGAGI. The CDR3 sequence is 15 residues long. Trimming at V came to 5 bases and at J to 1 base, leaving 7 bases not matched to a gene. CDR3 sequence: CASSDDRVRNTEAFF. CDR3 nucleotide sequence: TGTGCCAGCAGTGACGACAGGGTAAGGAACACTGAAGCTTTCTTT.

This clonotype was observed at least ten times. The V and J genes are TRBV10-3 and TRBJ2-7, with 12 nucleotides matching TRBD2. This CDR3 comprises 14 residues. CDR1 is ENHRY and CDR2 is SYGVKD in the germline V gene. V shed 8 bases, J shed 1 base, and the junction held 3 bases outside the gene matches. CDR3: CAIGGTSGSYEQYF. The CDR3 nucleotides are TGTGCCATCGGAGGGACTAGCGGGTCCTACGAGCAGTACTTC.

This clonotype was found many times. The CDR3 reads CASSPQGGSTEAFF. In DNA, the CDR3 is TGCGCCAGCAGCCCCCAAGGGGGCTCCACTGAAGCTTTCTTT. The chain couples TRBV5-1 to TRBJ1-1; 7 bases are shared with TRBD1. V gave up 4 bases and J gave up 4 bases; unmatched junction bases: 7. CDR3 length: 14 amino acids. Germline assignment: CDR1 SGHRS and CDR2 YFSETQ.

In this sample, this clonotype turned up many times. V and J are TRBV29-1 and TRBJ1-6, with TRBD1 as a possible D gene (5 bases). The CDR3 has 12 amino acids. Germline values: CDR1 SQVTM, CDR2 ANQGSEA. Trimming shortened V by 6 bases and J by 7 bases, and 10 bases separated the two germline ends. The CDR3 sequence: CSVREGNSPLHF. CDR3 DNA sequence: TGCAGCGTCCGAGAGGGGAATTCACCCCTCCACTTT.

As regards this clonotype: In this CDR3 the conserved last residue, phenylalanine or tryptophan, is missing, so a read error is likely. This chain connects TRBV3-1 to TRBJ1-1; 8 bases align to TRBD1. Trimming took 5 bases from V and 7 from J; bases not matched to a gene: 9. CDR3 length: 14 amino acids. Germline V lookup: CDR1 LGHDT, CDR2 YNNKEL (reference sequence). The CDR3 coding sequence is TGTGCCAGCAGCGCTAGGACAGGGATAATTGAAGCTTTCCTT. Its translation: CASSARTGIIEAFL.

This clonotype was counted ten times or more. The chain employs TRBV3-1 and TRBJ2-6; D is perhaps TRBD1 (5 bases). The ends were cut back, 8 bases at V and 2 bases at J, with 10 bases in the middle. This CDR3 region has 14 residues. Germline loops: CDR1 LGHDT, CDR2 YNNKEL (reference sequence). In DNA, the CDR3 is TGTGCCAGCGAGATGACAGCTGGGGCCAACGTCCTGACTTTC. Translation: CASEMTAGANVLTF.

This clonotype showed up many times. This sequence joins TRBV29-1 and TRBJ2-2; D remains ambiguous. The CDR3 totals 14 residues. Germline CDR1 SQVTM, CDR2 ANQGSEA. Trimming pared 5 bases from V and 5 bases from J, leaving 15 bases between. The CDR3 nucleotides read TGCAGCGTTCGGCGTACGGTTTCAACCGGGGAGCTGTTTTTT. Translation: CSVRRTVSTGELFF.